This is a list of T cell receptor beta chains from one sample in a study of Graves' ophthalmopathy and Graves' hyperthyroidism. TCRdb used MiXCR to reprocess the multiplex PCR reads, holding one entry per CDR3 protein. Of a few hundred thousand distinct CDR3 sequences in the sample, under 45% were seen once. Input material: peripheral blood or thyroid tissue (not recorded which). Source of these receptors: an adult man with Graves' hyperthyroidism. Both conserved end residues are part of each CDR3. D genes are given only for firm matches. Rows give clone size only sometimes, using once, few, many, or a class for an expanded clone.

J gene: TRBJ1-1
D gene: .
V gene: TRBV14
clone size: many
CDR3 protein: CASSQDPGTAEAFF
CDR3 DNA: TGTGCCAGCAGCCAAGATCCGGGAACCGCTGAAGCTTTCTTT

J gene: TRBJ1-4
D gene: .
V gene: TRBV4-1
clone size: many
CDR3 protein: CASSRGREGEKLFF
CDR3 DNA: TGCGCCAGCAGCCGCGGGAGGGAGGGTGAAAAACTGTTTTTT

J gene: TRBJ1-1
D gene: .
V gene: TRBV10-3
clone size: .
CDR3 protein: CAISRTSGGSAEAFF
CDR3 DNA: TGTGCCATCAGTCGGACTAGCGGGGGAAGCGCTGAAGCTTTCTTT

J gene: TRBJ2-3
D gene: .
V gene: TRBV7-9
clone size: .
CDR3 protein: CASSLDRVSTDTQYF
CDR3 DNA: TGTGCCAGCAGCTTAGATCGGGTTTCCACAGATACGCAGTATTTT

J gene: TRBJ2-2
D gene: .
V gene: TRBV6-5
clone size: many
CDR3 protein: CASSYSSTYYTGELFF
CDR3 DNA: TGTGCCAGCAGTTACTCTTCGACTTACTACACCGGGGAGCTGTTTTTT

J gene: TRBJ1-4
D gene: TRBD1
V gene: TRBV7-6
clone size: .
CDR3 protein: CASSLDRFAERRGQIKEKLFF
CDR3 DNA: TGTGCCAGCAGCTTGGACAGGTTCGCGGAACGGAGGGGGCAAATTAAGGAAAAACTGTTTTTT

J gene: TRBJ1-1
D gene: TRBD1
V gene: TRBV5-1
clone size: .
CDR3 protein: CASSLYLGTGEAFF
CDR3 DNA: TGCGCCAGCAGCTTGTACCTCGGGACAGGTGAAGCTTTCTTT

J gene: TRBJ1-2
D gene: .
V gene: TRBV2
clone size: many
CDR3 protein: CASSGLAGGYTF
CDR3 DNA: TGTGCCAGCAGTGGTCTCGCTGGGGGCTACACCTTC

J gene: TRBJ1-6
D gene: .
V gene: TRBV6-1
clone size: few
CDR3 protein: CASSEKGLAWDSPLHF
CDR3 DNA: TGTGCCAGCAGTGAAAAGGGCCTGGCGTGGGATTCACCCCTCCACTTT

J gene: TRBJ1-2
D gene: TRBD1
V gene: TRBV12-3/TRBV12-4
clone size: .
CDR3 protein: CASSPDRDGSGYTF
CDR3 DNA: TGTGCCAGCAGCCCCGACAGGGATGGAAGTGGCTACACCTTC

J gene: TRBJ2-7
D gene: TRBD2
V gene: TRBV14
clone size: few
CDR3 protein: CASSQEVASGRAQQYF
CDR3 DNA: TGTGCCAGCAGCCAAGAAGTAGCTAGCGGGAGGGCCCAGCAGTACTTC